The present T cell receptor (beta chain) was sequenced within a study of blood T cell repertoires in COVID-19. Study summary: PBMCs, B-cell-depleted T cells, or T cells provided the cDNA or gDNA that made up the material.

The germline V gene has CDR1 MGHRA and CDR2 YSYEKL. V gave up 7 bases and J gave up 3 bases; unmatched junction bases: 16. This CDR3 has 18 amino acids. Clones were sequenced by immunoSEQ multiplex PCR, and TCRdb holds only the in-frame ones, with some missing. The table has tens of thousands of clones, over 75% seen once. Sequences were obtained from peripheral blood. V and J are TRBV4-1 and TRBJ2-2; the match to TRBD1 covers 8 bases. The sequence was collected from a woman aged 60-75 years with acute or convalescent COVID-19. The CDR3 DNA reads as TGCGCCAGCACCCCGAGAGGCAGGGGGCCCGGGGACACCGGGGAGCTGTTTTTT. Its protein product is CASTPRGRGPGDTGELFF.